One sample yielded the 7 T cell receptor beta chains listed below, sequenced in a study of OX40 agonist ivuxolimab in advanced cancers. Method: immunoSEQ multiplex PCR; TCRdb's copy keeps in-frame clones and lacks some. The sample has 45,000 to 55,000 clones; 80% to 90% are singletons. Source: CD4+ or CD8+ T cells sorted from blood, taken in a trial of the OX40 agonist ivuxolimab. The receptors shown here come from an adult with an advanced solid tumor such as melanoma, head and neck, liver or kidney cancer.

The genes are TRBV13 and TRBJ1-2; possibly TRBD1 for D (6 bases). Trimming stripped 5 bases from V and 4 bases from J, with 17 bases between. CDR3 length: 15 residues. Germline assignment: CDR1 PRHDT and CDR2 FYEKMQ (reference sequence). Here the CDR3 reads CASSLTSRDTYGYTF. The CDR3 region has the DNA TGTGCCAGCAGCCTAACCTCCCGGGACACCTATGGCTACACCTTC.

The CDR3 here is CASSIAWSEGRYEQYF. DNA for the CDR3: TGTGCCAGTAGTATAGCTTGGTCGGAGGGGCGGTACGAGCAGTACTTC. V and J are TRBV19 and TRBJ2-7, with D perhaps TRBD2 (6 bases). Germline CDR1 LNHDA, CDR2 SQIVND (reference sequence). The CDR3 runs 16 residues. Between the trimmed V and J ends, which lost 1 base and 4 bases, there was a span of 17 bases.

The V call is TRBV4-3, the J call TRBJ1-5, with unresolved D. The CDR3 has 14 amino acids. Germline V gene sequence: CDR1 LGHNA, CDR2 YSLEER. V gave up 0 bases and J gave up 5 bases, with 8 bases separating them. The CDR3 is CASSQEAVDQPQHF. In nucleotides, the CDR3 is TGCGCCAGCAGCCAAGAGGCAGTAGATCAGCCCCAGCATTTT.

The chain carries TRBV7-9 and TRBJ1-5; D uncertain. Germline values: CDR1 SEHNR, CDR2 FQNEAQ (reference sequence). Trimming shortened V by 5 bases and J by 7 bases, and 9 bases separated the two germline ends. There are 12 residues in the CDR3. CDR3 coding DNA: TGTGCCAGCAGCGACGGAGGCCAGCCCCAGCATTTT. It specifies CASSDGGQPQHF. The whole variable domain, remainder taken from reference TRBV7-9 and TRBJ1-5, is DTGVSQNPRHKITKRGQNVTFRCDPISEHNRLYWYRQTLGQGPEFLTYFQNEAQLEKSRLLSDRFSAERPKGSFSTLEIQRTEQGDSAMYLCASSDGGQPQHFGDGTRLSIL.

The gene calls are TRBV14 and TRBJ2-7; 9 bases are a match to TRBD1. The CDR3 totals 15 residues. Trimming took 5 bases from V and 2 from J; bases not matched to a gene: 7. Germline loops: CDR1 SGHDN, CDR2 FVKESK. The CDR3 is CASSIGTGFTYEQYF. In DNA, the CDR3 is TGTGCCAGCAGCATAGGGACAGGGTTCACCTACGAGCAGTACTTC.

The rearrangement joins TRBV7-2 to TRBJ2-3, with a possible D match to TRBD2 (5 bases). The germline V and J ends were trimmed by 1 base and 2 bases, with 7 bases remaining between them. The CDR3 is made up of 14 amino acids. CDR1 and CDR2 (germline): SGHTA, FQGNSA. This CDR3 is CASSLGGNTDTQYF. The CDR3 DNA follows: TGTGCCAGCAGCTTAGGAGGGAACACAGATACGCAGTATTTT.

The J gene is TRBJ2-3, the V gene TRBV6-1; D may be TRBD1 (6 bases). Per germline, CDR1 MNHNS and CDR2 SASEGT. CDR3 length: 14 residues. The germline V and J ends were trimmed by 7 bases and 4 bases, with 15 bases remaining between them. CDR3 coding DNA: TGTGCCAGCAATTTACAGGGCCACGCAGATACGCAGTATTTT. It is translated as CASNLQGHADTQYF.